The T cell receptor (beta chain) described here comes from a study of CDR3 diversity in severe acne. TCRdb analysed the PCR reads with MiXCR anew, one entry per CDR3 protein. The sample shows approximately 90,000 distinct CDR3 sequences, 48% of them seen only once. The source of this sequence is a male donor in good health, serving as a control. Sample: blood.

In DNA form, the CDR3 reads TGTGCCAGCAGTAAATTTGCAGGGATGAACACTGAAGCTTTCTTT. Its translation: CASSKFAGMNTEAFF. This chain connects TRBV25-1 to TRBJ1-1; possible D gene TRBD1, 5 bases. CDR1 MGHDK and CDR2 SYGVNS come from the germline V gene. This CDR3 is 15 amino acids long. V shed 5 bases and J shed 0 bases, with 13 bases lying between them.